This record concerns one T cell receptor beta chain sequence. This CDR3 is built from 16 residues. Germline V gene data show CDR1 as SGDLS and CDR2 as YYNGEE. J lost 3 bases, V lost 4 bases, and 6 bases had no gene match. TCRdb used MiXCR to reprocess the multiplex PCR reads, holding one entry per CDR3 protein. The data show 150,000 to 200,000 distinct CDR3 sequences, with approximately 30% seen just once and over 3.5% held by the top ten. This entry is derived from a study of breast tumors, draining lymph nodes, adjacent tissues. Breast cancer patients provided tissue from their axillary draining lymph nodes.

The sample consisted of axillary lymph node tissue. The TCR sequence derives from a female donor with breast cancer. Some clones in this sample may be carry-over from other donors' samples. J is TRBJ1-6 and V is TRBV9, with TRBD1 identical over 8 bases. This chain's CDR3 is CASSIDRGNYNSPLHF. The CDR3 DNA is TGTGCCAGCAGCATAGACAGGGGCAACTATAATTCACCCCTCCACTTT.